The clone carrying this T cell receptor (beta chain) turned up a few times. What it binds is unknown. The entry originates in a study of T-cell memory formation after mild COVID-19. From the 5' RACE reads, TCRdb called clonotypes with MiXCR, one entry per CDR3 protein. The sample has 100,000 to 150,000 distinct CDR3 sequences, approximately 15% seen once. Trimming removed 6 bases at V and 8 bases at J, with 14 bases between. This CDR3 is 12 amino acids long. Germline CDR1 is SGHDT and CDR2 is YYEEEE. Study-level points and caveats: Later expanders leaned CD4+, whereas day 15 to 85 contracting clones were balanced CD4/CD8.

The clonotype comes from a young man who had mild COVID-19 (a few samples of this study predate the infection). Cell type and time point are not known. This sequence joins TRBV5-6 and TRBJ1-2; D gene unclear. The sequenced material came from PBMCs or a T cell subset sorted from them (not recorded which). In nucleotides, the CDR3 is TGTGCCAGCACCGTCGAGGGTTCGGGCTACACCTTC. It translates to CASTVEGSGYTF.